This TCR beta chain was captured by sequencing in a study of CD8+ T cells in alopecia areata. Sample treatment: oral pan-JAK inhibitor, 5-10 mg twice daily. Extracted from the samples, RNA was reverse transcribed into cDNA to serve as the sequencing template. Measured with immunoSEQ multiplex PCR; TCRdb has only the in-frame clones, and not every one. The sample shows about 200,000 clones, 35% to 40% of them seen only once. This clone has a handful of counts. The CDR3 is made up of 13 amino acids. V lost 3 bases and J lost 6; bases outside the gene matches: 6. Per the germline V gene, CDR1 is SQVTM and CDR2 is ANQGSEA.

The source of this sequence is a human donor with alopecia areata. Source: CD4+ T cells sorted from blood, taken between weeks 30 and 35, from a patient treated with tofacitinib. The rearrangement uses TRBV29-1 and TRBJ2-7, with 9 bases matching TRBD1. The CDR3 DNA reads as TGCAGCGTTGAGCGACAGGGGGTTGGCGAGCAGTACTTC. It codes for CSVERQGVGEQYF.